This T cell receptor beta chain was documented in a study of T cell responses to AZD1222 COVID-19 vaccine. As regards this clone: The antigen is undetermined.

The CDR3 length is 18 residues. V was trimmed by 2 bases and J by 3 bases, leaving 22 bases between them. Germline V gene data show CDR1 as LNHNV and CDR2 as YYDKDF (reference sequence). Findings and limits, study-wide: Spike-specific TCR breadth and depth both grew after two AZD1222 doses. Mostly white British, mostly female donors; authors suggested clonal diversity may be underestimated. Reportedly, nearly half of unique spike TCRs recognized epitopes outside B.1.351/B.1.1.7 mutations.

The assay was immunoSEQ multiplex PCR, and TCRdb's table has in-frame clones only and misses some. The top ten clones hold about 5.9% of a sample with 150,000 to 200,000 clones, 90% of them seen once. The TCR comes from an adult who received the AZD1222 COVID-19 vaccine. The chain links TRBV15 to TRBJ2-5, with D perhaps matching TRBD2 (7 bases). The specimen was peripheral blood, collected 28 days after the second AZD1222 dose. CDR3 region: CATSRYPPRGAREETQYF. CDR3 sequence (DNA): TGTGCCACCAGCAGATACCCACCCCGGGGGGCACGAGAAGAGACCCAGTACTTC.